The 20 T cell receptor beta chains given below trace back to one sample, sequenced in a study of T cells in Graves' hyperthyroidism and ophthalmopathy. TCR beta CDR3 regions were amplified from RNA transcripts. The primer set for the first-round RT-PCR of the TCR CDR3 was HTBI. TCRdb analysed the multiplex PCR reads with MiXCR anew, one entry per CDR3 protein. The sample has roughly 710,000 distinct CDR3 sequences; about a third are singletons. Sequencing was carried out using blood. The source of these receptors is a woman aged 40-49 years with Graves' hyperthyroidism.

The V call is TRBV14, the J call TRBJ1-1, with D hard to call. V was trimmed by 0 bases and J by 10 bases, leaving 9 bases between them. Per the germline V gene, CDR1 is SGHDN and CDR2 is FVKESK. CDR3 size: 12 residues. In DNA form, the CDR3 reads TGTGCCAGCAGCCAAGACCCTACGCTAGCTTTCTTT. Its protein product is CASSQDPTLAFF.

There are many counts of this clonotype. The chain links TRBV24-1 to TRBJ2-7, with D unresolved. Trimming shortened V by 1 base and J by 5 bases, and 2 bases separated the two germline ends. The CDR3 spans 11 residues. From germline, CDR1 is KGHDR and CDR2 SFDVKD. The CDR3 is CATSDFHEQYF. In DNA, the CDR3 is TGTGCCACCAGTGATTTCCACGAGCAGTACTTC.

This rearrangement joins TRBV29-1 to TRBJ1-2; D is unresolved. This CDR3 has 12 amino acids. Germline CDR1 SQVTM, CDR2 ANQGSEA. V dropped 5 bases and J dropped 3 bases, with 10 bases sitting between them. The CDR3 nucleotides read TGCAGCGTTCGCGGGGATGACTATGGCTACACCTTC. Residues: CSVRGDDYGYTF.

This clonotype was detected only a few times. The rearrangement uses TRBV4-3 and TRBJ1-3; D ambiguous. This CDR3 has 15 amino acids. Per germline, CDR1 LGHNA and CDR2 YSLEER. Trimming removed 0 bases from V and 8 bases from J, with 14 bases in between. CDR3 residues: CASSQDQGWIHTIYF. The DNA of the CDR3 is TGCGCCAGCAGCCAAGATCAAGGGTGGATACACACCATATATTTT.

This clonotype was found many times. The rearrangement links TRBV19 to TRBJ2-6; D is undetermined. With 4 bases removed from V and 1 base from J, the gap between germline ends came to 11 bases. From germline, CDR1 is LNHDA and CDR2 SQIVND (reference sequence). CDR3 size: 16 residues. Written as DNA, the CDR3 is TGTGCCAGTAGTAGAAACAGCCAATCTGGGGCCAACGTCCTGACTTTC. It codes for CASSRNSQSGANVLTF.

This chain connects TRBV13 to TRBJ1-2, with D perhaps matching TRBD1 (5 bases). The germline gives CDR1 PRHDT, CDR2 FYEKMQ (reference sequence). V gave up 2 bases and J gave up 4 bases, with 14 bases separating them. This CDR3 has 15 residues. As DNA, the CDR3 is TGTGCCAGCAGCTTACTTTCCGGGGCCTCCTATGGCTACACCTTC. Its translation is CASSLLSGASYGYTF.

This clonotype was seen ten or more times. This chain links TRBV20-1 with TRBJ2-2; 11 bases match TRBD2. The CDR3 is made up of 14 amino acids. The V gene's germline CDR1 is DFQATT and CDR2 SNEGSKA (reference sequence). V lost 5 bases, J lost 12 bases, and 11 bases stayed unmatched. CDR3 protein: CSAPNTGTSGQLFF. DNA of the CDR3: TGCAGTGCTCCTAACACCGGGACTAGCGGTCAGCTGTTTTTT.

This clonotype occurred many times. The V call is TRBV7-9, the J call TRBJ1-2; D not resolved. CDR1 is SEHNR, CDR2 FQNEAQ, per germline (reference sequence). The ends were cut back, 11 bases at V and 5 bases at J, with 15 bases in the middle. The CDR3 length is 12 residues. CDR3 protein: CASQFGDYGYTF. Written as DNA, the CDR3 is TGTGCCTCCCAATTTGGGGATTATGGCTACACCTTC.

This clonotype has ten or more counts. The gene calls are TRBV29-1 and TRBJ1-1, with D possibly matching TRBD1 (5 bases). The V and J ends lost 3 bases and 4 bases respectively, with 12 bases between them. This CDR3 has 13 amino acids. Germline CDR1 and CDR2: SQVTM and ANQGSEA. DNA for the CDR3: TGCAGCGTTGATAGGGCCGGGGGCACTGAAGCTTTCTTT. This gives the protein CSVDRAGGTEAFF. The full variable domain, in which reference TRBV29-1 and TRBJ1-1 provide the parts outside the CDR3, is SAVISQKPSRDICQRGTSLTIQCQVDSQVTMMFWYRQQPGQSLTLIATANQGSEATYESGFVIDKFPISRPNLTFSTLTVSNMSPEDSSIYLCSVDRAGGTEAFFGQGTRLTVV.

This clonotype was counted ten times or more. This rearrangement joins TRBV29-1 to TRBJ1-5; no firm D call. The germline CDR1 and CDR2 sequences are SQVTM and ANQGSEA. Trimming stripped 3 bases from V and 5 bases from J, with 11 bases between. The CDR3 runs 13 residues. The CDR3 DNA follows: TGCAGCGTTGAGTTCGGCAGAGATCAGCCCCAGCATTTT. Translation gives CSVEFGRDQPQHF. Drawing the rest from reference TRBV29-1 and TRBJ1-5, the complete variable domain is SAVISQKPSRDICQRGTSLTIQCQVDSQVTMMFWYRQQPGQSLTLIATANQGSEATYESGFVIDKFPISRPNLTFSTLTVSNMSPEDSSIYLCSVEFGRDQPQHFGDGTRLSIL.

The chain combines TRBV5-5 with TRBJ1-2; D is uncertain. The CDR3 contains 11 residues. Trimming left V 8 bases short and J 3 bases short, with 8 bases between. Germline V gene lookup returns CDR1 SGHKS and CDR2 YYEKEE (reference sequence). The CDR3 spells CASVADYGYTF. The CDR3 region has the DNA TGTGCCAGTGTAGCTGACTATGGCTACACCTTC.

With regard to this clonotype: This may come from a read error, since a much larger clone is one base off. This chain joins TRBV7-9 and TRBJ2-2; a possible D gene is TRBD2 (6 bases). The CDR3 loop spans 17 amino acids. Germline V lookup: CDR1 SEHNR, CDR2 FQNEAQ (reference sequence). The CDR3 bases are TGTGCCAGCAGCTTAGCCTTCCAGCGAGGGATCACCGGGGGGCTGTTTTTT. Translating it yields CASSLAFQRGITGGLFF.

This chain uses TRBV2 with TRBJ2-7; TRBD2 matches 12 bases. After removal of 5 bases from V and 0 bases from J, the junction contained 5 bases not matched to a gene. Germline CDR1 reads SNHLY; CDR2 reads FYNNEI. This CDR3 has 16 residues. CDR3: CASSYSTSGGSYEQYF. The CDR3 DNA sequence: TGTGCCAGCAGTTACTCGACTAGCGGGGGCTCCTACGAGCAGTACTTC.

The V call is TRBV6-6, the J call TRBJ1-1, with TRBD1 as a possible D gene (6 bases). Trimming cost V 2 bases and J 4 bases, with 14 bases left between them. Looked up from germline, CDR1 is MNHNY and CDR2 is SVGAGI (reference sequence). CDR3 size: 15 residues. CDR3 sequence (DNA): TGTGCCAGCAGTTACGACGGGGGCACAGGCACTGAAGCTTTCTTT. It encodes CASSYDGGTGTEAFF.

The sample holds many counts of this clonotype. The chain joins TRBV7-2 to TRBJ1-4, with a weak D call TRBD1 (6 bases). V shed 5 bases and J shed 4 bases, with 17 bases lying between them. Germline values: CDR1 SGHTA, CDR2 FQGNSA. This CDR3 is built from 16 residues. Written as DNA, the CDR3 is TGTGCCAGCAGCACGAGACCCAGGGGAGATAATGAAAAACTGTTTTTT. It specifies CASSTRPRGDNEKLFF.

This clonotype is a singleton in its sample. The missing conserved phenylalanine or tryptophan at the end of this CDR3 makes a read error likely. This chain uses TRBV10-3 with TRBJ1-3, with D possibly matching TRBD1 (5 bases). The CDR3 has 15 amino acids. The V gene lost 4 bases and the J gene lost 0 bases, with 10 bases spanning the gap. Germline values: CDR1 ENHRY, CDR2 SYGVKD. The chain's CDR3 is CAISVDRVSGNTIYS. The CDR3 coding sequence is TGTGCCATCAGTGTTGACAGAGTCTCTGGAAACACCATATATTCT.

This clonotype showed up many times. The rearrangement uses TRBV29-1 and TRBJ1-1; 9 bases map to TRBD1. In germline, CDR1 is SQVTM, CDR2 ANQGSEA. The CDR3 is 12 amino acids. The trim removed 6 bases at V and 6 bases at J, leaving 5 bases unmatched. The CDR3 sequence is CSVPGQGPEAFF. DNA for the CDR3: TGCAGCGTCCCTGGACAGGGGCCTGAAGCTTTCTTT.

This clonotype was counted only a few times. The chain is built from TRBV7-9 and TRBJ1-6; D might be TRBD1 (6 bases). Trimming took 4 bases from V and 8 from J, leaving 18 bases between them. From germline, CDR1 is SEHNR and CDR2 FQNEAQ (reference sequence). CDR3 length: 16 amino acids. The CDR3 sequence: CASSSWGGSGDSPLHF. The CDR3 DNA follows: TGTGCCAGCAGCTCATGGGGGGGCTCGGGTGATTCACCCCTCCACTTT.

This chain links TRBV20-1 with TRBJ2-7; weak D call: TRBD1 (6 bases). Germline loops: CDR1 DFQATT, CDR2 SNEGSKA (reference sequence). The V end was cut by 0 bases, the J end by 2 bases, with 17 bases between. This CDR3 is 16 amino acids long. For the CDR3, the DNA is TGCAGTGCTAGAGAGGACACAGGGAATTGGGCCTACGAGCAGTACTTC. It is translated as CSAREDTGNWAYEQYF.

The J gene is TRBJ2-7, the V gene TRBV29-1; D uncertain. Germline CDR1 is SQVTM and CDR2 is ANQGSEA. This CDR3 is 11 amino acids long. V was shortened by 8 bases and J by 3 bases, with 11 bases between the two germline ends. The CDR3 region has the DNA TGCAGCAGTCCCGACGTCTACGAGCAGTACTTC. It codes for CSSPDVYEQYF.